Below, 30 T cell receptor beta chains from the same sample are listed, as sequenced in a study of technical replicates of blood from a handful of donors. The repertoire was sequenced with immunoSEQ multiplex PCR; TCRdb's copy has only in-frame clones and lacks some. The sample has 58,000 or so clones; around 86% are singletons. Sample: PBMCs. These receptors were taken from a human donor in good health. Some clones in this sample may be carry-over from other donors' samples.

This chain links TRBV7-8 with TRBJ1-4; D might be TRBD1 (5 bases). V lost 2 bases and J lost 6, with 10 bases in between. Germline V lookup: CDR1 SGHVS, CDR2 FQNEAQ. The CDR3 has 14 residues. The CDR3 spells CASSLQGPDEKLFF. CDR3 nucleotide sequence: TGTGCCAGCAGCTTACAGGGCCCGGATGAAAAACTGTTTTTT.

The chain combines TRBV15 with TRBJ1-5, with 9 positions matching TRBD1. The trim removed 1 base at V and 6 bases at J, leaving 10 bases unmatched. Looked up from germline, CDR1 is LNHNV and CDR2 is YYDKDF (reference sequence). There are 17 residues in the CDR3. CDR3 nucleotides: TGTGCCACCAGCAGAGTCTTGACAGGGGGTTTTCGTCAGCCCCAGCATTTT. The encoded protein is CATSRVLTGGFRQPQHF.

The chain combines TRBV30 with TRBJ2-5, with 7 bases identical to TRBD1. CDR3 length equals 12 residues. CDR1 GTSNPN and CDR2 SVGIG come from the germline V gene (reference sequence). Germline trimming cut 3 bases from V and 3 bases from J; bases unmatched to any gene: 1. The CDR3, as DNA: TGTGCCTGGAGCGGGACAGAAGAGACCCAGTACTTC. It codes for CAWSGTEETQYF.

V and J are TRBV5-1 and TRBJ2-5, with no clear D. Trimming removed 0 bases at V and 1 base at J, with 7 bases between. Germline V gives CDR1 SGHRS, CDR2 YFSETQ. The CDR3 spans 14 residues. DNA of the CDR3: TGCGCCAGCAGCTTGGTTGCCAGCCAAGAGACCCAGTACTTC. Translation gives CASSLVASQETQYF.

This chain uses TRBV14 with TRBJ2-7, with a tentative D call TRBD2 (6 bases). CDR1 is SGHDN, CDR2 FVKESK, per germline. The CDR3 is 19 residues long. Between the trimmed V and J ends, which lost 4 bases and 4 bases, there was a span of 29 bases. CDR3 region: CASSLTEGPRFPGIYEQYF. The CDR3 DNA is TGTGCCAGCAGCCTTACGGAGGGGCCGCGGTTCCCAGGGATTTACGAGCAGTACTTC.

The rearrangement uses TRBV10-3 and TRBJ2-7, with D possibly TRBD1 on 6 matching bases. This CDR3 contains 12 residues. Germline-derived CDR1 and CDR2 are ENHRY and SYGVKD. Trimming cost V 6 bases and J 3 bases, with 9 bases left between them. The CDR3, as DNA: TGTGCCATCAGCGGACAGTACTACGAGCAGTACTTC. Its translation: CAISGQYYEQYF.

This clone occurred a few times. This chain connects TRBV20-1 to TRBJ1-2; D gene ambiguous. In germline, CDR1 is DFQATT, CDR2 SNEGSKA (reference sequence). V lost 6 bases, J lost 7 bases, and 12 bases lay in between. The CDR3 consists of 11 residues. CDR3 nucleotide sequence: TGCAGTGCCAGACCCACGGGTGGCTACACCTTC. As protein: CSARPTGGYTF.

The gene calls are TRBV4-2 and TRBJ2-1; 9 positions match TRBD1. CDR3 length equals 15 residues. The germline V gene encodes CDR1 LGHNA and CDR2 YNFKEQ. V gave up 4 bases and J gave up 6 bases; unmatched junction bases: 7. Here the CDR3 DNA reads TGTGCCAGCAGCCGGCCCGGGACAGGGAGCAATGAGCAGTTCTTC. It translates to CASSRPGTGSNEQFF.

The rearrangement joins TRBV2 to TRBJ1-3; 8 nucleotides match TRBD1. The length of the CDR3 is 18 residues. V was pared by 5 bases and J by 0 bases, with 12 bases of the junction left unmatched. Germline CDR1 is SNHLY and CDR2 is FYNNEI. The CDR3 sequence: CASSYRGDNWISGNTIYF. The CDR3 DNA is TGTGCCAGCAGTTACAGGGGGGACAACTGGATCTCTGGAAACACCATATATTTT.

The chain couples TRBV7-3 to TRBJ2-2, with D possibly TRBD1 on 5 matching bases. The CDR3 loop spans 13 amino acids. CDR1 and CDR2 (germline): SGHTA, FQGTGA. With 5 bases removed from V and 5 bases from J, the gap between germline ends came to 9 bases. DNA for the CDR3: TGTGCCAGCAGCATACAGGAAACCGGGGAGCTGTTTTTT. Translating it yields CASSIQETGELFF.

The V call is TRBV19, the J call TRBJ2-1; a weak D match, TRBD1 (7 bases). The CDR3 totals 19 residues. The V and J ends lost 5 bases and 10 bases respectively, with 33 bases between them. The germline V gene has CDR1 LNHDA and CDR2 SQIVND (reference sequence). The CDR3: CASSHLGGDRAGQGAEQFF. The CDR3 region has the DNA TGTGCCAGTAGTCACCTGGGGGGTGACAGGGCCGGTCAAGGCGCCGAGCAGTTCTTC.

The chain has TRBV9 and TRBJ2-5, with 8 bases that match TRBD2. Germline V lookup: CDR1 SGDLS, CDR2 YYNGEE. This CDR3 has 15 amino acids. The J segment lost 4 bases and the V segment lost 4 bases, leaving 9 bases of the junction unmatched. The CDR3 nucleotides are TGTGCCAGCAGCCCCCCCGGGAGGGGTATAGAGACCCAGTACTTC. Translating gives CASSPPGRGIETQYF.

The genes are TRBV19 and TRBJ2-3; weak D call: TRBD2 (6 bases). This CDR3 has 14 residues. The ends were cut back, 7 bases at V and 2 bases at J, with 13 bases in the middle. CDR1 and CDR2 (germline): LNHDA, SQIVND (reference sequence). Written as DNA, the CDR3 is TGTGCCAGTACCGCTGGCGGGAACACAGATACGCAGTATTTT. Its protein is CASTAGGNTDTQYF.

The rearrangement joins TRBV7-3 to TRBJ2-3, with D maybe TRBD1 (6 bases). Looked up from germline, CDR1 is SGHTA and CDR2 is FQGTGA. V dropped 1 base and J dropped 0 bases, with 11 bases sitting between them. This CDR3 has 16 residues. The CDR3 DNA reads TGTGCCAGCAGCTTAAAAGGGGGAACTAGCACAGATACGCAGTATTTT. It codes for CASSLKGGTSTDTQYF.

The gene calls are TRBV5-4 and TRBJ2-7; D may be TRBD1 (5 bases). V lost 3 bases and J lost 5, with 12 bases in between. CDR1 is SGHNT and CDR2 is YYREEE in the germline V gene (reference sequence). The CDR3 is 13 amino acids. The CDR3 loop reads CASSWGPRDEQYF. The CDR3 DNA sequence: TGTGCCAGCAGCTGGGGCCCTAGGGACGAGCAGTACTTC.

V usage is TRBV5-4 and J usage is TRBJ1-2; no reliable D call. Germline loops: CDR1 SGHNT, CDR2 YYREEE (reference sequence). Trimming removed 5 bases from V and 2 bases from J, with 28 bases in between. This CDR3 comprises 19 residues. CDR3 amino acids: CASSPYGGFSGLPNYGYTF. The DNA for the CDR3 is TGTGCCAGCAGTCCGTACGGTGGTTTTTCGGGGTTACCCAACTATGGCTACACCTTC. Full variable domain (missing parts from reference TRBV5-4 and TRBJ1-2): ETGVTQSPTHLIKTRGQQVTLRCSSQSGHNTVSWYQQALGQGPQFIFQYYREEENGRGNFPPRFSGLQFPNYSSELNVNALELDDSALYLCASSPYGGFSGLPNYGYTFGSGTRLTVV.

This sequence joins TRBV18 and TRBJ2-7; TRBD2 aligns across 10 bases. The CDR3 has 17 residues. Germline CDR1 KGHSH, CDR2 LQKENI. V trimming: 3 bases; J trimming: 5 bases; junction bases outside the gene matches: 13. The CDR3 sequence is CASSPPGRASGGHEQYF. The CDR3 nucleotides read TGTGCCAGCTCACCGCCCGGGAGGGCTAGCGGGGGCCACGAGCAGTACTTC.

V is TRBV11-2 and J is TRBJ2-1; the D gene is possibly TRBD2 (6 bases). Germline V lookup: CDR1 SGHAT, CDR2 FQNNGV. The CDR3 sequence is 14 residues long. V shed 2 bases and J shed 3 bases, with 8 bases lying between them. The CDR3 nucleotides are TGTGCCAGCAGCTTAAATAGCGGCTACAATGAGCAGTTCTTC. It translates to CASSLNSGYNEQFF.

This chain uses TRBV7-2 with TRBJ1-1; D might be TRBD1 (5 bases). Germline-derived CDR1 and CDR2 are SGHTA and FQGNSA. V dropped 7 bases and J dropped 1 base, with 19 bases sitting between them. The CDR3 is 16 amino acids. The CDR3 loop reads CASNRRAASENTEAFF. For the CDR3, the DNA is TGTGCCAGCAACAGGAGGGCAGCAAGTGAGAACACTGAAGCTTTCTTT.

The chain couples TRBV7-9 to TRBJ1-2, with D perhaps matching TRBD1 (6 bases). The CDR3 covers 13 residues. Germline V CDR1 and CDR2: SEHNR, FQNEAQ (reference sequence). V lost 3 bases, J lost 8 bases, and 13 bases lay in between. This chain's CDR3 is CASSFPGVLGYTF. The CDR3 coding sequence is TGTGCCAGCAGCTTCCCAGGGGTTCTGGGCTACACCTTC.

The genes are TRBV7-3 and TRBJ2-2, with 9 bases matching TRBD2. The CDR3 consists of 14 residues. Looked up from germline, CDR1 is SGHTA and CDR2 is FQGTGA. The V segment lost 6 bases and the J segment 4 bases; nucleotides outside the gene matches: 3. In nucleotides, the CDR3 is TGTGCCAGCAGTCGTAGCGGGAGCACCGGGGAGCTGTTTTTT. Translating it yields CASSRSGSTGELFF.

This chain connects TRBV4-2 to TRBJ2-4; D uncertain. The CDR3 has 16 amino acids. Germline V gene sequence: CDR1 LGHNA, CDR2 YNFKEQ. V gave up 0 bases and J gave up 2 bases, with 11 bases separating them. The DNA of the CDR3 is TGTGCCAGCAGCCAAGATTACGGCAGGCCCAAAAACATTCAGTACTTC. Translating gives CASSQDYGRPKNIQYF.

As for this clone: One junction end does not reproduce the germline sequence, and a read error may be involved. The chain employs TRBV15 and TRBJ2-7; D is possibly TRBD1 (5 bases). This CDR3 is built from 13 residues. CDR1 LNHNV and CDR2 YYDKDF come from the germline V gene (reference sequence). In nucleotides, the CDR3 is TGTGCCACCAGCAGAGATTTGGGGCACGAGGAGTACTTC. Amino acids: CATSRDLGHEEYF.

The chain combines TRBV29-1 with TRBJ2-7; D is unclear. The germline V and J ends were trimmed by 3 bases and 4 bases, with 10 bases remaining between them. Per the germline V gene, CDR1 is SQVTM and CDR2 is ANQGSEA. The CDR3 has 12 amino acids. The CDR3 nucleotides are TGCAGCGTTGAGTACTATGGTTACGAGCAGTACTTC. Protein: CSVEYYGYEQYF.

The chain is built from TRBV7-2 and TRBJ1-2, with 11 bases identical to TRBD1. From germline, CDR1 is SGHTA and CDR2 FQGNSA. CDR3 length: 15 amino acids. The ends lost 5 bases at V and 5 bases at J; junction bases unmatched: 7. The CDR3 is CASSPGTGGLYGYTF. As DNA, the CDR3 is TGTGCCAGCAGCCCAGGGACAGGGGGTTTGTATGGCTACACCTTC. Full variable domain (rest looked up from reference TRBV7-2 and TRBJ1-2): GAGVSQSPSNKVTEKGKDVELRCDPISGHTALYWYRQSLGQGLEFLIYFQGNSAPDKSGLPSDRFSAERTGGSVSTLTIQRTQQEDSAVYLCASSPGTGGLYGYTFGSGTRLTVV.

The genes are TRBV5-6 and TRBJ2-1; TRBD1 aligns across 11 bases. CDR1 SGHDT and CDR2 YYEEEE come from the germline V gene. J lost 6 bases, V lost 2 bases, and 1 base had no gene match. The CDR3 spans 14 residues. In DNA, the CDR3 is TGTGCCAGCAGCTTTGGGACAGGGGGCAATGAGCAGTTCTTC. It encodes CASSFGTGGNEQFF.

This sequence joins TRBV29-1 and TRBJ1-2; possible D gene TRBD1, 6 bases. The CDR3 is 15 amino acids. V gave up 4 bases and J gave up 4 bases, with 19 bases separating them. Germline lookup yields CDR1 SQVTM and CDR2 ANQGSEA. The CDR3 sequence: CSVALSGGKGYGYTF. CDR3 nucleotides: TGCAGCGTTGCCTTAAGCGGGGGCAAGGGCTATGGCTACACCTTC. The whole variable domain, filled in from reference TRBV29-1 and TRBJ1-2, reads SAVISQKPSRDICQRGTSLTIQCQVDSQVTMMFWYRQQPGQSLTLIATANQGSEATYESGFVIDKFPISRPNLTFSTLTVSNMSPEDSSIYLCSVALSGGKGYGYTFGSGTRLTVV.

This clone has a single count. The rearrangement joins TRBV15 to TRBJ2-2, with a tentative D call TRBD1 (6 bases). The CDR3 loop spans 16 amino acids. Germline CDR1 is LNHNV and CDR2 is YYDKDF (reference sequence). V gave up 0 bases and J gave up 7 bases, with 15 bases separating them. The CDR3 protein is CATSRDFRGTGGELFF. In DNA, the CDR3 is TGTGCCACCAGCAGAGATTTCAGGGGAACTGGCGGGGAGCTGTTTTTT.

This clone was observed a few times. The chain recombines TRBV4-3 with TRBJ1-2, with unresolved D. The CDR3 has 13 residues. Germline CDR1 and CDR2: LGHNA and YSLEER. V was trimmed by 1 base and J by 1 base, leaving 4 bases between them. The CDR3 nucleotides read TGCGCCAGCAGCCAAGGCGGTAACTATGGCTACACCTTC. It codes for CASSQGGNYGYTF.

This sequence joins TRBV13 and TRBJ2-1; TRBD2 might be the D (5 bases). Germline V gene lookup returns CDR1 PRHDT and CDR2 FYEKMQ (reference sequence). V was shortened by 5 bases and J by 10 bases, with 12 bases between the two germline ends. This CDR3 region has 12 residues. The CDR3 region has the DNA TGTGCCAGCAGCCAGGATCCGGGGGAGCAGTTCTTC. Its translation: CASSQDPGEQFF.